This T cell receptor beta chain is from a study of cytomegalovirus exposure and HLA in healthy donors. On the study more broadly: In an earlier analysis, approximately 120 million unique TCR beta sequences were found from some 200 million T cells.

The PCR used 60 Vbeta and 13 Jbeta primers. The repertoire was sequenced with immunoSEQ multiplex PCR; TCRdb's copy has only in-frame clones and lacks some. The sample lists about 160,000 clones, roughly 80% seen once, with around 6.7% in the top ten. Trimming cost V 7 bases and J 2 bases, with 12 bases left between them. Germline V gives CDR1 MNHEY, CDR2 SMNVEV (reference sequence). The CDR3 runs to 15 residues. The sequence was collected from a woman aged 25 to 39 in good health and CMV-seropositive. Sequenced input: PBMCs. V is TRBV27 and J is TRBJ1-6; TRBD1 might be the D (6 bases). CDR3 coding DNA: TGTGCCAGCAAGGGATCAGGGGCCTATAATTCACCCCTCCACTTT. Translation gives CASKGSGAYNSPLHF.